These 28 T cell receptor beta chains were all obtained from the same sample, sequenced in a study of blood T cell repertoires in COVID-19. Assay used: immunoSEQ multiplex PCR; TCRdb lists only in-frame clones, some missing. This sample has about 71,000 clones, with roughly 85% found just once. The sequencing sample was made of peripheral blood. Receptors originate from a man younger than 45 with acute or convalescent COVID-19.

The gene calls are TRBV11-3 and TRBJ2-2; TRBD2 might be the D (5 bases). CDR3 length equals 15 residues. Trimming took off 5 bases at V and 2 bases at J, with 12 bases between the two ends. Germline CDR1 SGHNT, CDR2 YENEEA. CDR3: CASSPRSGNTGELFF. The CDR3, as DNA: TGTGCCAGCAGCCCCCGCAGCGGAAACACCGGGGAGCTGTTTTTT.

The chain combines TRBV6-5 with TRBJ1-5; a weak D match, TRBD1 (6 bases). V lost 4 bases, J lost 8 bases, and 12 bases lay in between. Germline CDR1 reads MNHEY; CDR2 reads SVGAGI. This CDR3 contains 13 residues. CDR3 nucleotides: TGTGCCAGCAGTTCGGGACATGTGAAGCCCCAGCATTTT. It specifies CASSSGHVKPQHF.

This chain uses TRBV6-5 with TRBJ1-6; D is uncertain. This CDR3 contains 14 residues. V shed 9 bases and J shed 8 bases, with 17 bases lying between them. Germline V lookup: CDR1 MNHEY, CDR2 SVGAGI. Written as DNA, the CDR3 is TGTGCCAGTTTACAGACTACCCTGGATTCACCCCTCCACTTT. Amino acid sequence: CASLQTTLDSPLHF.

V and J are TRBV5-8 and TRBJ2-7; D call uncertain. This CDR3 contains 13 residues. Trimming removed 1 base from V and 4 bases from J, with 9 bases in between. Germline V CDR1 and CDR2: SGHTS, YDEGEE. The CDR3 region is CASSLTLGYEQYV. The CDR3 DNA follows: TGTGCCAGCAGCTTGACCCTCGGGTACGAGCAGTACGTC.

The V and J genes are TRBV18 and TRBJ1-5; D ambiguous. The CDR3 consists of 14 residues. The germline V gene has CDR1 KGHSH and CDR2 LQKENI. Trimming removed 8 bases from V and 0 bases from J, with 11 bases in between. In DNA form, the CDR3 reads TGTGCCAGCGCCGGGGATCTTAGCAATCAGCCCCAGCATTTT. It codes for CASAGDLSNQPQHF.

This chain uses TRBV19 with TRBJ2-2; TRBD1 aligns across 7 bases. Germline V lookup: CDR1 LNHDA, CDR2 SQIVND (reference sequence). V was clipped by 5 bases and J by 3 bases; unmatched bases: 6. CDR3 length: 15 residues. The CDR3 DNA follows: TGTGCCAGTAGTCGACAGGGATTCTACACCGGGGAGCTGTTTTTT. It codes for CASSRQGFYTGELFF.

A word on this clone: The junction departs from the called germline gene at one end, perhaps through a read error. The chain combines TRBV7-7 with TRBJ1-3, with D possibly TRBD1 on 5 matching bases. Germline assignment: CDR1 SSHAT and CDR2 FNYEAQ (reference sequence). The CDR3 runs 15 residues. The chain's CDR3 is CASSPGNGAGNTIYF. CDR3 nucleotide sequence: TGTGCTAGCAGCCCAGGGAATGGCGCTGGAAACACCATATATTTT.

J is TRBJ1-2 and V is TRBV28, with D possibly being TRBD1 (5 bases). Germline V gives CDR1 MDHEN, CDR2 SYDVKM. This CDR3 is 11 amino acids long. The germline V and J ends were trimmed by 5 bases and 4 bases, with 5 bases remaining between them. The DNA for the CDR3 is TGTGCCAGCAGTCAGGGCTATGGCTACACCTTC. Translated, it gives CASSQGYGYTF.

The chain combines TRBV28 with TRBJ1-2, with 8 bases identical to TRBD1. With V trimmed by 3 bases and J by 4 bases, 16 bases remained unmatched. This CDR3 is built from 18 residues. CDR1 MDHEN and CDR2 SYDVKM come from the germline V gene. The CDR3 reads CASSFFGTGGASRYGYTF. CDR3 nucleotides: TGTGCCAGCAGTTTTTTCGGGACAGGAGGAGCATCACGCTATGGCTACACCTTC.

In nucleotides, the CDR3 is TGTGCCAGCAGCTTGGTGACGGGGTATGAAACAGATACGCAGTATTTT. The encoded protein is CASSLVTGYETDTQYF. The V call is TRBV5-5, the J call TRBJ2-3; weak D call: TRBD2 (5 bases). The germline gives CDR1 SGHKS, CDR2 YYEKEE (reference sequence). V was shortened by 0 bases and J by 3 bases, with 14 bases between the two germline ends. This CDR3 has 16 amino acids.

The chain recombines TRBV18 with TRBJ1-4; D is ambiguous. V lost 0 bases to trimming and J lost 10 bases, with 12 bases between them. This CDR3 is built from 14 residues. Germline V gene sequence: CDR1 KGHSH, CDR2 LQKENI. The CDR3 loop is CASSPPGGSRKLFF. The CDR3 region has the DNA TGTGCCAGCTCACCACCCGGTGGGAGCCGAAAACTGTTTTTT.

The chain is built from TRBV3-1 (or the pseudogene TRBV3-2) and TRBJ2-5, with TRBD1 matching over 7 bases. Germline CDR1 is LGHDT and CDR2 is YNNKEL (reference sequence). This CDR3 is built from 13 residues. Trimming at V came to 4 bases and at J to 2 bases, leaving 1 base not matched to a gene. The CDR3 loop is CASSLQGQETQYF. CDR3 sequence (DNA): TGTGCCAGCAGCCTACAGGGGCAAGAGACCCAGTACTTC.

The V gene is TRBV5-1, the J gene TRBJ1-1; TRBD1 is a possible D gene (5 bases). CDR3 length: 15 amino acids. The germline V gene has CDR1 SGHRS and CDR2 YFSETQ. V shed 5 bases and J shed 3 bases, with 17 bases lying between them. CDR3 amino acids: CASRIVPGGDTEAFF. CDR3 nucleotides: TGCGCCAGCAGAATAGTTCCTGGGGGGGACACTGAAGCTTTCTTT.

The chain uses TRBV2 and TRBJ1-3, with 8 nucleotides matching TRBD1. The trim removed 5 bases at V and 4 bases at J, leaving 4 bases unmatched. The germline gives CDR1 SNHLY, CDR2 FYNNEI. The CDR3 is 14 residues long. The CDR3: CASSQTGDGNTIYF. The CDR3 DNA sequence: TGTGCCAGCAGTCAGACAGGGGACGGAAACACCATATATTTT.

This sequence joins TRBV11-3 and TRBJ1-1; D may be TRBD1 (6 bases). CDR1 SGHNT and CDR2 YENEEA come from the germline V gene. The CDR3 is 14 amino acids. Trimming pared 5 bases from V and 2 bases from J, leaving 12 bases between. This CDR3 is CASSPLGTNTEAFF. In nucleotides, the CDR3 is TGTGCCAGCAGCCCACTGGGGACAAACACTGAAGCTTTCTTT.

This clone has only one observation. This chain joins TRBV11-2 and TRBJ1-2, with D possibly TRBD1 on 5 matching bases. The germline V gene encodes CDR1 SGHAT and CDR2 FQNNGV. Trimming left V 3 bases short and J 4 bases short, with 15 bases between. This CDR3 contains 15 residues. CDR3 sequence: CASSLYSGGGYGYTF. The CDR3 DNA reads TGTGCCAGCAGCTTGTATTCGGGGGGTGGCTATGGCTACACCTTC.

The chain is built from TRBV2 and TRBJ1-5; a weak D match, TRBD1 (6 bases). The V gene lost 3 bases and the J gene lost 6 bases, with 9 bases spanning the gap. The CDR3 length is 13 residues. CDR1 SNHLY and CDR2 FYNNEI come from the germline V gene. CDR3 residues: CASSEGASQPQHF. The CDR3, as DNA: TGTGCCAGCAGTGAGGGGGCGAGTCAGCCCCAGCATTTT. The variable domain in full, completed from reference TRBV2 and TRBJ1-5, reads EPEVTQTPSHQVTQMGQEVILRCVPISNHLYFYWYRQILGQKVEFLVSFYNNEISEKSEIFDDQFSVERPDGSNFTLKIRSTKLEDSAMYFCASSEGASQPQHFGDGTRLSIL.

The chain combines TRBV7-9 with TRBJ2-7; TRBD2 matches 8 bases. CDR3 length equals 14 residues. The V gene end was trimmed by 1 base and the J gene end by 7 bases; junction bases not matched to a gene: 6. CDR1 is SEHNR and CDR2 is FQNEAQ in the germline V gene (reference sequence). CDR3 DNA sequence: TGTGCCAGCAGCTTAGAGCGGGAGACGGGGGAGCAGTACTTC. This translates into CASSLERETGEQYF.

The rearrangement links TRBV7-2 to TRBJ2-7; 10 nucleotides agree with TRBD2. The CDR3 is 15 amino acids. Germline V gene data show CDR1 as SGHTA and CDR2 as FQGNSA. V dropped 1 base and J dropped 3; count of bases not matched to a gene: 3. CDR3: CASSLGRTSGYEQYF. CDR3 DNA: TGTGCCAGCAGCTTAGGCAGGACTAGCGGCTACGAGCAGTACTTC.

J is TRBJ1-4 and V is TRBV27; 8 bases are shared with TRBD1. J lost 8 bases, V lost 3 bases, and 8 bases had no gene match. Per germline, CDR1 MNHEY and CDR2 SMNVEV (reference sequence). The CDR3 loop spans 15 amino acids. The CDR3 nucleotides are TGTGCCAGCAGTTTTATTGGACAGGGAGGCGAAAAACTGTTTTTT. It translates to CASSFIGQGGEKLFF. Full variable domain (remainder filled in from reference TRBV27 and TRBJ1-4): EAQVTQNPRYLITVTGKKLTVTCSQNMNHEYMSWYRQDPGLGLRQIYYSMNVEVTDKGDVPEGYKVSRKEKRNFPLILESPSPNQTSLYFCASSFIGQGGEKLFFGSGTQLSVL.

The chain links TRBV2 to TRBJ1-2; TRBD1 agrees at 7 bases. From germline, CDR1 is SNHLY and CDR2 FYNNEI. Trimming cost V 6 bases and J 4 bases; bases outside gene matches: 2. The CDR3 covers 12 residues. The CDR3 protein is CASSRDSYGYTF. The CDR3 DNA reads as TGTGCCAGCAGCAGGGACAGCTATGGCTACACCTTC. The variable domain in full, with the rest retrieved from reference TRBV2 and TRBJ1-2, is EPEVTQTPSHQVTQMGQEVILRCVPISNHLYFYWYRQILGQKVEFLVSFYNNEISEKSEIFDDQFSVERPDGSNFTLKIRSTKLEDSAMYFCASSRDSYGYTFGSGTRLTVV.

CDR3 DNA: TGTGCCAGCAGCTTGAAAGGGGCCTATGGCTACACCTTC. Translated, it gives CASSLKGAYGYTF. The chain is built from TRBV5-8 and TRBJ1-2; possibly TRBD1 for D (5 bases). This CDR3 is built from 13 residues. Germline V CDR1 and CDR2: SGHTS, YDEGEE. Trimming removed 1 base at V and 4 bases at J, with 8 bases between. The whole variable domain, remainder taken from reference TRBV5-8 and TRBJ1-2, is EAGVTQSPTHLIKTRGQQATLRCSPISGHTSVYWYQQALGLGLQFLLWYDEGEERNRGNFPPRFSGRQFPNYSSELNVNALELEDSALYLCASSLKGAYGYTFGSGTRLTVV.

The chain joins TRBV4-1 to TRBJ1-1; the match to TRBD1 covers 11 bases. V dropped 3 bases and J dropped 10; count of bases not matched to a gene: 4. Germline CDR1 reads MGHRA; CDR2 reads YSYEKL. This CDR3 has 13 amino acids. CDR3 region: CASSHAGQGGAFF. The CDR3 region has the DNA TGCGCCAGCAGCCATGCGGGACAGGGGGGAGCTTTCTTT.

This clone was counted a few times. The V call is TRBV3-1 (or the pseudogene TRBV3-2), the J call TRBJ2-5, with 10 bases that match TRBD2. Germline CDR1 LGHDT, CDR2 YNNKEL (reference sequence). The CDR3 is 18 residues long. Germline trimming cut 0 bases from V and 5 bases from J; bases unmatched to any gene: 12. The CDR3 DNA reads TGTGCCAGCAGCCAAGATTTGGCTAGCGGGGGCCTCGCGGAGACCCAGTACTTC. Its protein is CASSQDLASGGLAETQYF.

This clone was seen a few times. The genes are TRBV7-8 and TRBJ1-5; D is perhaps TRBD1 (5 bases). The CDR3 runs to 15 residues. Germline V gene sequence: CDR1 SGHVS, CDR2 FQNEAQ. V was shortened by 0 bases and J by 6 bases, with 12 bases between the two germline ends. For the CDR3, the DNA is TGTGCCAGCAGCTTAGCGGCCCAGGGTGGTCAGCCCCAGCATTTT. This translates into CASSLAAQGGQPQHF. The full variable domain, completed using reference TRBV7-8 and TRBJ1-5, is GAGVSQSPRYKVAKRGQDVALRCDPISGHVSLFWYQQALGQGPEFLTYFQNEAQLDKSGLPSDRFFAERPEGSVSTLKIQRTQQEDSAVYLCASSLAAQGGQPQHFGDGTRLSIL.

Turning to this clone: This sample also contains other DNA sequences that code for the same CDR3. The rearrangement uses TRBV3-1 (or the pseudogene TRBV3-2) and TRBJ1-3, with a tentative D call TRBD1 (5 bases). The CDR3 totals 14 residues. Trimming stripped 1 base from V and 2 bases from J, with 6 bases between. Germline CDR1 and CDR2: LGHDT and YNNKEL (reference sequence). CDR3 protein: CASSQAGAGNTIYF. The CDR3 nucleotides read TGTGCCAGCAGCCAAGCGGGGGCTGGAAACACCATATATTTT.

The chain links TRBV19 to TRBJ1-4; no definite D call. There are 12 residues in the CDR3. V dropped 5 bases and J dropped 6 bases, with 7 bases sitting between them. The germline V gene has CDR1 LNHDA and CDR2 SQIVND (reference sequence). The CDR3 here is CASSPDYEKLFF. Written as DNA, the CDR3 is TGTGCCAGTAGTCCCGACTATGAAAAACTGTTTTTT. The full variable domain, completed using reference TRBV19 and TRBJ1-4, is DGGITQSPKYLFRKEGQNVTLSCEQNLNHDAMYWYRQDPGQGLRLIYYSQIVNDFQKGDIAEGYSVSREKKESFPLTVTSAQKNPTAFYLCASSPDYEKLFFGSGTQLSVL.

The chain joins TRBV10-3 to TRBJ1-5, with D perhaps matching TRBD1 (5 bases). The length of the CDR3 is 14 residues. Trimming left V 1 base short and J 5 bases short, with 9 bases between. Germline V gives CDR1 ENHRY, CDR2 SYGVKD. CDR3 bases: TGTGCCATCAGTGAGTGGACAACGGATCAGCCCCAGCATTTT. Protein: CAISEWTTDQPQHF.